Below are 29 T cell receptor beta chains sequenced from a single sample in a study of memory CD4+ T cells and cytomegalovirus serostatus. Using immunoSEQ multiplex PCR, the repertoire was profiled, and TCRdb retains in-frame clones only, with some absent. The table lists around 60,000 clones, more than 70% of them singletons, with 0.5% in the top ten. The sort gate was single viable CD3+CD4+CD8-CD45RO+ cells for memory CD4+ T cells. Sequencing was carried out using memory CD4+ T cells from blood. Receptors originate from an adult in good health and CMV-seronegative. Some clones in this sample may be carry-over from other donors' samples.

This clone showed up just once. The J gene is TRBJ2-1, the V gene TRBV2; 12 bases map to TRBD2. The CDR3 is made up of 15 amino acids. V lost 4 bases, J lost 5 bases, and 3 bases stayed unmatched. The V gene's germline CDR1 is SNHLY and CDR2 FYNNEI. CDR3 protein: CASSGTSGIHNEQFF. For the CDR3, the DNA is TGTGCCAGCAGTGGGACTAGCGGGATCCACAATGAGCAGTTCTTC.

V is TRBV29-1 and J is TRBJ2-7, with D possibly being TRBD2 (5 bases). Trimming took 7 bases from V and 6 from J, leaving 19 bases between them. The CDR3 runs to 13 residues. Germline CDR1 reads SQVTM; CDR2 reads ANQGSEA. This chain's CDR3 is CSASPASRGEQYF. DNA for the CDR3: TGCAGCGCCTCCCCTGCCAGTCGGGGCGAGCAGTACTTC.

The chain has TRBV5-4 and TRBJ1-2; D uncertain. The V end lost 0 bases, the J end lost 5 bases, and 14 bases lay between the germline ends. This CDR3 spans 15 amino acids. Germline V gene sequence: CDR1 SGHNT, CDR2 YYREEE (reference sequence). CDR3 amino acids: CASSLDTVKLYGYTF. Here the CDR3 DNA reads TGTGCCAGCAGCTTGGATACAGTAAAACTTTATGGCTACACCTTC.

This clone was observed a handful of times. V gene TRBV30 combines with J gene TRBJ1-1, with 8 nucleotides matching TRBD1. Germline CDR1 is GTSNPN and CDR2 is SVGIG (reference sequence). This CDR3 spans 12 amino acids. V shed 2 bases, J shed 12 bases, and the junction held 8 bases outside the gene matches. Here the CDR3 DNA reads TGTGCCTGGAGTTATACAGGGGGTGGAACTTTCTTT. It encodes CAWSYTGGGTFF.

This clone was seen a single time. The gene calls are TRBV21-1 and TRBJ1-2. TRBV21-1 is a pseudogene locus. This CDR3 has 17 residues. The CDR3 sequence: CASSILGVGADSYGYTF. CDR3 nucleotides: TGTGCCAGCAGCATCCTAGGCGTCGGGGCAGATTCCTATGGCTACACCTTC.

The rearrangement uses TRBV5-5 and TRBJ2-1; D is possibly TRBD2 (5 bases). CDR3 length: 15 residues. In germline, CDR1 is SGHKS, CDR2 YYEKEE (reference sequence). Deletions cut 5 bases from V and 0 bases from J, with 12 bases between. The CDR3 sequence: CASSLEGGSYNEQFF. CDR3 sequence (DNA): TGTGCCAGCAGTCTAGAGGGCGGCTCCTACAATGAGCAGTTCTTC.

This chain uses TRBV5-1 with TRBJ1-4; D gene unclear. V lost 5 bases and J lost 0, with 2 bases in between. CDR3 length: 12 residues. Germline V gives CDR1 SGHRS, CDR2 YFSETQ. In DNA, the CDR3 is TGCGCCAGCAGATCAACTAATGAAAAACTGTTTTTT. Translated: CASRSTNEKLFF.

V gene TRBV29-1 combines with J gene TRBJ2-1; D remains unclear. Trimming stripped 7 bases from V and 2 bases from J, with 9 bases between. The CDR3 runs 12 residues. From germline, CDR1 is SQVTM and CDR2 ANQGSEA. CDR3 coding DNA: TGCAGCGCTACGCGCGCCTACAATGAGCAGTTCTTC. Protein sequence: CSATRAYNEQFF.

This clone was detected once. The chain recombines TRBV19 with TRBJ1-1, with D tentatively TRBD1 (5 bases). CDR3 length: 17 amino acids. Trimming cost V 3 bases and J 0 bases, with 17 bases left between them. CDR1 LNHDA and CDR2 SQIVND come from the germline V gene (reference sequence). The DNA of the CDR3 is TGTGCCAGTAGTATTATATTCGCGCCGGGACTGAACACTGAAGCTTTCTTT. It is translated as CASSIIFAPGLNTEAFF.

The CDR3: CASSGRGIDTQYF. CDR3 nucleotides: TGTGCCAGCTCGGGCAGAGGAATAGATACGCAGTATTTT. V gene TRBV6-5 combines with J gene TRBJ2-3; D gene uncertain. This CDR3 comprises 13 residues. Germline CDR1 and CDR2: MNHEY and SVGAGI. Trimming cost V 8 bases and J 5 bases, with 14 bases left between them.

The CDR3 DNA sequence: TGTGCCAGCAGTCCAGCCTCAGGGACTCATCCGTGGCCCCAGCATTTT. Its protein product is CASSPASGTHPWPQHF. The chain recombines TRBV28 with TRBJ1-5, with D possibly being TRBD1 (5 bases). The CDR3 runs to 16 residues. The germline CDR1 and CDR2 sequences are MDHEN and SYDVKM. V lost 5 bases, J lost 9 bases, and 23 bases lay in between.

The genes are TRBV4-1 and TRBJ1-2; D unclear. Germline values: CDR1 MGHRA, CDR2 YSYEKL. The CDR3 is 17 amino acids. V lost 4 bases and J 0 bases, leaving 18 bases between the germline ends. CDR3 protein: CASSPIKVAVSNYGYTF. The DNA for the CDR3 is TGCGCCAGCAGCCCTATAAAGGTAGCAGTTTCTAACTATGGCTACACCTTC.

The V call is TRBV5-1, the J call TRBJ2-7; the D gene is possibly TRBD2 (6 bases). V lost 0 bases and J 5 bases, leaving 15 bases between the germline ends. CDR1 and CDR2 from the germline V gene are SGHRS and YFSETQ. The CDR3 totals 15 residues. In DNA, the CDR3 is TGCGCCAGCAGCTTGGCGGGCGGGGCAGGGCACGAGCAGTACTTC. Translated, it gives CASSLAGGAGHEQYF.

The V call is TRBV7-6, the J call TRBJ1-3; D call uncertain. V gave up 1 base and J gave up 0 bases, with 10 bases separating them. The CDR3 runs 16 residues. Germline V CDR1 and CDR2: SGHVS, FNYEAQ. CDR3 loop: CASSLESGYSGNTIYF. CDR3 in DNA: TGTGCCAGCAGCTTAGAGTCAGGATACTCTGGAAACACCATATATTTT.

This rearrangement joins TRBV7-2 to TRBJ2-7; D not resolved. The germline V gene encodes CDR1 SGHTA and CDR2 FQGNSA. CDR3 length equals 14 residues. Trimming took 1 base from V and 0 from J, leaving 7 bases between them. The CDR3 bases are TGTGCCAGCAGCTTAGAGAAAAGCTCCTACGAGCAGTACTTC. It is translated as CASSLEKSSYEQYF. Filled out from reference TRBV7-2 and TRBJ2-7, the complete variable domain reads GAGVSQSPSNKVTEKGKDVELRCDPISGHTALYWYRQSLGQGLEFLIYFQGNSAPDKSGLPSDRFSAERTGGSVSTLTIQRTQQEDSAVYLCASSLEKSSYEQYFGPGTRLTVT.

The rearrangement uses TRBV18 and TRBJ1-1, with D maybe TRBD1 (6 bases). Per the germline V gene, CDR1 is KGHSH and CDR2 is LQKENI. This CDR3 contains 18 residues. The V end lost 4 bases, the J end lost 0 bases, and 21 bases lay between the germline ends. The CDR3 DNA reads TGTGCCAGCTCACAGCTAACAGGGTCTGGGAGGATGAACACTGAAGCTTTCTTT. Amino acid sequence: CASSQLTGSGRMNTEAFF.

This rearrangement joins TRBV18 to TRBJ1-1; 7 bases are shared with TRBD1. The CDR3 covers 15 residues. The J segment lost 4 bases and the V segment lost 3 bases, leaving 8 bases of the junction unmatched. The germline V gene encodes CDR1 KGHSH and CDR2 LQKENI. The chain's CDR3 is CASSPDRVGGTEAFF. CDR3 nucleotide sequence: TGTGCCAGCTCACCCGACAGGGTTGGGGGCACTGAAGCTTTCTTT. Variable domain in full (rest from reference TRBV18 and TRBJ1-1): NAGVMQNPRHLVRRRGQEARLRCSPMKGHSHVYWYRQLPEEGLKFMVYLQKENIIDESGMPKERFSAEFPKEGPSILRIQQVVRGDSAAYFCASSPDRVGGTEAFFGQGTRLTVV.

The chain joins TRBV13 to TRBJ2-7; 13 bases agree with TRBD2. Germline lookup yields CDR1 PRHDT and CDR2 FYEKMQ (reference sequence). The J segment lost 5 bases and the V segment lost 5 bases, leaving 3 bases of the junction unmatched. The CDR3 spans 14 residues. CDR3 residues: CASSRGLAGHEQYF. In DNA form, the CDR3 reads TGTGCCAGCAGCAGGGGACTAGCGGGACACGAGCAGTACTTC.

This chain connects TRBV6-5 to TRBJ2-2; 7 bases match TRBD2. Looked up from germline, CDR1 is MNHEY and CDR2 is SVGAGI. Trimming removed 4 bases from V and 2 bases from J; junction bases left unmatched: 1. The CDR3 is made up of 14 amino acids. The CDR3 protein is CASSSGGNTGELFF. The CDR3 coding sequence is TGTGCCAGCAGTTCGGGGGGTAACACCGGGGAGCTGTTTTTT.

This chain uses TRBV10-1 with TRBJ1-1; D unresolved. Trimming removed 0 bases at V and 1 base at J, with 9 bases between. The CDR3 extends over 15 amino acids. The germline V gene has CDR1 WNHNN and CDR2 SYGVQD (reference sequence). This CDR3 is CASSESRPANTEAFF. In DNA, the CDR3 is TGCGCCAGCAGTGAGTCGCGGCCAGCGAACACTGAAGCTTTCTTT.

This chain connects TRBV7-2 to TRBJ2-7; a weak D match, TRBD2 (6 bases). The CDR3 extends over 16 amino acids. The V end lost 1 base, the J end lost 0 bases, and 13 bases lay between the germline ends. The germline CDR1 and CDR2 sequences are SGHTA and FQGNSA. The CDR3 DNA sequence: TGTGCCAGCAGCTTAGGTCGGAGGGCGGTCTCCTACGAGCAGTACTTC. Its translation: CASSLGRRAVSYEQYF. Drawing the rest from reference TRBV7-2 and TRBJ2-7, the complete variable domain is GAGVSQSPSNKVTEKGKDVELRCDPISGHTALYWYRQSLGQGLEFLIYFQGNSAPDKSGLPSDRFSAERTGGSVSTLTIQRTQQEDSAVYLCASSLGRRAVSYEQYFGPGTRLTVT.

The chain links TRBV5-1 to TRBJ2-7; 9 bases map to TRBD2. Germline CDR1 and CDR2: SGHRS and YFSETQ. Trimming took 4 bases from V and 5 from J; bases not matched to a gene: 19. The CDR3 has 18 amino acids. The CDR3 is CASSLLVLGSGSSHEQYF. CDR3 DNA: TGCGCCAGCAGCCTGCTGGTTTTGGGTAGCGGGAGTAGCCACGAGCAGTACTTC.

This chain links TRBV12-1 with TRBJ2-1; TRBD2, the table's D call, lacks a check against the DNA. TRBV12-1 is designated a pseudogene. This CDR3 is built from 16 residues. CDR3 DNA sequence: TGTGCCAGCAGTTCTCCCTTAGCGGGAGAGGACAATGAGCAGTTCTTC. Translation: CASSSPLAGEDNEQFF.

The chain is built from TRBV5-1 and TRBJ2-6; tentatively, D is TRBD1 (5 bases). V dropped 4 bases and J dropped 3 bases, with 8 bases sitting between them. CDR1 and CDR2 from the germline V gene are SGHRS and YFSETQ. The CDR3 runs to 14 residues. The DNA of the CDR3 is TGCGCCAGCAGCCAGGGTGGTGGGGCCAACGTCCTGACTTTC. Amino acids: CASSQGGGANVLTF.

The chain is built from TRBV5-1 and TRBJ1-1; the D is unclear. The CDR3 has 13 residues. CDR1 is SGHRS, CDR2 YFSETQ, per germline. V lost 4 bases, J lost 1 base, and 8 bases lay in between. CDR3 loop: CASSPVPNTEAFF. As DNA, the CDR3 is TGCGCCAGCAGCCCCGTCCCGAACACTGAAGCTTTCTTT.

The chain joins TRBV25-1 to TRBJ2-7; 8 bases agree with TRBD1. Trimming removed 5 bases from V and 6 bases from J; junction bases left unmatched: 9. This CDR3 is built from 14 residues. Germline lookup yields CDR1 MGHDK and CDR2 SYGVNS. In nucleotides, the CDR3 is TGTGCCAGCAGTCCCCGGGACAGGCCAAGCGAGCAGTACTTC. Its translation is CASSPRDRPSEQYF.

V usage is TRBV25-1 and J usage is TRBJ1-6; 7 bases fit TRBD1. J lost 10 bases, V lost 0 bases, and 9 bases had no gene match. The CDR3 has 16 residues. Looked up from germline, CDR1 is MGHDK and CDR2 is SYGVNS. This chain's CDR3 is CASSEYAGRTGSPLHF. The DNA for the CDR3 is TGTGCCAGCAGTGAATATGCAGGAAGGACAGGCTCACCCCTCCACTTT.

V and J are TRBV6-1 and TRBJ2-3, with TRBD1 identical over 10 bases. The CDR3 covers 16 residues. CDR1 is MNHNS and CDR2 is SASEGT in the germline V gene. Germline trimming cut 4 bases from V and 4 bases from J; bases unmatched to any gene: 8. CDR3 sequence: CASSANRDRGSDTQYF. The CDR3 DNA is TGTGCCAGCAGTGCTAATAGGGACAGGGGTTCAGATACGCAGTATTTT.

The rearrangement joins TRBV29-1 to TRBJ1-5; D is ambiguous. Looked up from germline, CDR1 is SQVTM and CDR2 is ANQGSEA. Trimming stripped 1 base from V and 0 bases from J, with 10 bases between. The CDR3 loop spans 15 amino acids. CDR3 in DNA: TGCAGCGTTGAAGGGGGTCCGAATAGCAATCAGCCCCAGCATTTT. Translated: CSVEGGPNSNQPQHF. Drawing the rest from reference TRBV29-1 and TRBJ1-5, the complete variable domain is SAVISQKPSRDICQRGTSLTIQCQVDSQVTMMFWYRQQPGQSLTLIATANQGSEATYESGFVIDKFPISRPNLTFSTLTVSNMSPEDSSIYLCSVEGGPNSNQPQHFGDGTRLSIL.